This T cell receptor beta chain was recorded in a study of shared clonotypes between healthy human individuals. General study findings and limits: The study sampled only blood, and tissue repertoires likely differ. Larger estimated richness was generally recorded for naive subsets relative to memory subsets.

Details on this clone: Its antigen remains unknown.

This CDR3 contains 13 residues. V was pared by 2 bases and J by 6 bases, with 11 bases between. Germline V CDR1 and CDR2: SGHNT, YYREEE (reference sequence). Repertoires were generated with immunoSEQ multiplex PCR, while TCRdb's copy carries only in-frame clones and drops some. The sample lists approximately 2,300,000 clones; about 90% were seen once. The chain recombines TRBV5-4 with TRBJ1-1; D remains unclear. The sequenced sample consisted of naive CD4+ T cells from PBMCs. Described subset: CD45RA+ positively selected. The clonotype comes from a man aged 18 to 30 in good health. Some clones in this sample may be carry-over from other donors' samples. This CDR3 reads CASSFFNKAEAFF. As DNA, the CDR3 is TGTGCCAGCAGCTTTTTTAATAAGGCTGAAGCTTTCTTT.